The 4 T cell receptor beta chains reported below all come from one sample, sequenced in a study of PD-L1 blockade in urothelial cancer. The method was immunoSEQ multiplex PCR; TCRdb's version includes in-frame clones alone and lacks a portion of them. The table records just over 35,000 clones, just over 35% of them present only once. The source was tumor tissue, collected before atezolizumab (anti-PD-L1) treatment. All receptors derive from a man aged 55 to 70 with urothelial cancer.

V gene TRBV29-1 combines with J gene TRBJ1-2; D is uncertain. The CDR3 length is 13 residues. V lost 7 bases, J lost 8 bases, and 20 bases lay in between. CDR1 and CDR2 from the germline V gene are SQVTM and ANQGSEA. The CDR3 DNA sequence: TGCAGCGGGGGAGGTCCGGATAGGGTCGGCTACACCTTC. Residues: CSGGGPDRVGYTF.

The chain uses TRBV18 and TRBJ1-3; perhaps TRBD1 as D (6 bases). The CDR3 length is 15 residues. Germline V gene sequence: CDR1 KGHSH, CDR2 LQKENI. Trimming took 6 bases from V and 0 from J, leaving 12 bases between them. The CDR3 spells CASSPTGLSGNTIYF. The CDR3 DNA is TGTGCCAGCTCCCCAACAGGGCTCTCTGGAAACACCATATATTTT.

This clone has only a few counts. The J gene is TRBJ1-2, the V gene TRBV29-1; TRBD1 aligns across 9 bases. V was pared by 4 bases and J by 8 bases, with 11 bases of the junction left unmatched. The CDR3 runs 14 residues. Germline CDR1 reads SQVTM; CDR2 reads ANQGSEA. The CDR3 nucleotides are TGCAGCGTTGTGAGGGAGGCGACAGGGGGAGGCTACACCTTC. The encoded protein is CSVVREATGGGYTF.

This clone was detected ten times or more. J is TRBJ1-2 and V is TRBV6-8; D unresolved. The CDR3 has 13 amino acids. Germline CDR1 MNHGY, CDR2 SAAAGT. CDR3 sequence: CATKDQPPAGYTF. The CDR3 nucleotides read TGTGCGACAAAAGACCAACCACCCGCTGGCTACACCTTC.